The rows below give T cell receptor beta chains drawn from one sample of a study of beta chain features in type 1 diabetes. Method: immunoSEQ multiplex PCR; TCRdb's copy keeps in-frame clones and lacks some. The data hold roughly 180,000 clones, with more than 10% observed a single time. What was sequenced was central memory CD4+ T cells from blood. These receptors were collected from a woman aged 18 to 35 in good health. CDR3s include the opening cysteine and the closing phenylalanine or tryptophan. The order of the fields is D gene, clone size, V gene, J gene, CDR3 DNA, CDR3 protein. A D gene is named only where the DNA matches it firmly. Only part of the rows carry a size: once, few, many, or a class if the clone is expanded.

.	.	TRBV2	TRBJ1-1	TGTGCCAGCAGTAAGGACAGTACTGAAGCTTTCTTT	CASSKDSTEAFF
.	few	TRBV11-2	TRBJ2-1	TGTGCCAGCAGCTTAGATCGCGAAGAGCAGTTCTTC	CASSLDREEQFF
TRBD2	few	TRBV19	TRBJ2-1	TGTGCCAGTAGACAACTAGCGGGAGGGGACAATGAGCAGTTCTTC	CASRQLAGGDNEQFF
TRBD1	few	TRBV5-1	TRBJ1-4	TGCGCCAGCAGCTTGAGGACAGGCCTCAATGAAAAACTGTTTTTT	CASSLRTGLNEKLFF
.	.	TRBV4-1	TRBJ2-7	TGCGCCAGCAGCCAGTTCGCCTCCCCTAGCATCACTATCTACGAGCAGTACTTC	CASSQFASPSITIYEQYF
TRBD2	few	TRBV2	TRBJ2-1	TGTGCCAGCAGTGAAAAAATAGCGGGAGGTAATGAGCAGTTCTTC	CASSEKIAGGNEQFF
TRBD1	few	TRBV5-1	TRBJ2-7	TGCGCCAGCAGCTGGGACAGGGGAAGTTACGAGCAGTACTTC	CASSWDRGSYEQYF
TRBD1	few	TRBV25-1	TRBJ2-7	TGTGCCAGCAGTGAGTCACAGGGGCCGTCCTACTACGAGCAGTACTTC	CASSESQGPSYYEQYF
.	many	TRBV5-1	TRBJ1-2	TGCGCCAGCAGCTTGGACGGGGGCTATGGCTACACCTTC	CASSLDGGYGYTF
TRBD2	.	TRBV19	TRBJ2-1	TGTGCCAGTAGTACTAGCGGTCCATACAATGAGCAGTTCTTC	CASSTSGPYNEQFF
.	.	TRBV5-1	TRBJ1-2	TGCGCCAGCAGCTTGGCCGTAGCTAACTATGGCTACACCTTC	CASSLAVANYGYTF
.	few	TRBV11-3	TRBJ1-1	TGTGCCAGCAGCTTGGTCGGGGGCACTGAAGCTTTCTTT	CASSLVGGTEAFF
TRBD2	.	TRBV30	TRBJ2-3	TGTGCCTGTAACCCCCCCAGCGGGAGGGCCCAAGATACGCAGTATTTT	CACNPPSGRAQDTQYF
.	.	TRBV7-2	TRBJ2-1	TGTGCCAGCAGCTTAGTGGGAGGCACGGCGGGCTCCTACAATGAGCAGTTCTTC	CASSLVGGTAGSYNEQFF
TRBD2	few	TRBV4-2	TRBJ2-7	TGTGCCAGCAGCCAGAGGACTAGCGGGACCTACGAGCAGTACTTC	CASSQRTSGTYEQYF
.	.	TRBV2	TRBJ1-3	TGTGCCAGCAGTGTAGATGGAAACACCATATATTTT	CASSVDGNTIYF
.	.	TRBV7-9	TRBJ2-5	TGTGCCAGCGCTTCGCGGGGAGCCATTGGGGAGACCCAGTACTTC	CASASRGAIGETQYF
TRBD1	.	TRBV29-1	TRBJ2-3	TGCAGCGTTGAGAGGACAGGGGCAGATACGCAGTATTTT	CSVERTGADTQYF
.	few	TRBV5-1	TRBJ1-1	TGCGCCAGCAGCAGTCGGGAGTCCAGGAACACTGAAGCTTTCTTT	CASSSRESRNTEAFF
.	few	TRBV2	TRBJ1-1	TGTGCCAGCATCCTAGACGGGAAGGCTGAAGCTTTCTTT	CASILDGKAEAFF
TRBD1	.	TRBV28	TRBJ1-2	TGTGCCAGCAGTGACAGGGCTGGCTACACCTTC	CASSDRAGYTF
TRBD2	few	TRBV6-5	TRBJ2-5	TGTGCCAGCAGTTACGGGAGGGAACGAGAGACCCAGTACTTC	CASSYGRERETQYF
.	.	TRBV7-2	TRBJ1-1	TGTGCCAGCAGCCCCACCCGACAGCTTAACACTGAAGCTTTCTTT	CASSPTRQLNTEAFF
TRBD1	.	TRBV29-1	TRBJ2-7	TGCAGCGTTGGAACAGGGGGCATCTCCTACGAGCAGTACTTC	CSVGTGGISYEQYF
TRBD2	few	TRBV29-1	TRBJ2-3	TGCAGCGTTGATAGCGGGAGTTCAGATACGCAGTATTTT	CSVDSGSSDTQYF
.	few	TRBV30	TRBJ1-5	TGTGCCTGGGGACCGAGGGAGGATCAGCCCCAGCATTTT	CAWGPREDQPQHF
.	.	TRBV7-2	TRBJ2-7	TGTGCCAGCAGCCGTCACCGGGAGCTGCTTGTCGAGCAGTACTTC	CASSRHRELLVEQYF
.	few	TRBV5-1	TRBJ2-1	TGCGCCAGCAGCTTGGTGGTAGACAATGAGCAGTTCTTC	CASSLVVDNEQFF
TRBD1	few	TRBV28	TRBJ2-7	TGTGCCAGCAGAACCGGGACAGGGACCTACGAGCAGTACTTC	CASRTGTGTYEQYF
TRBD1	.	TRBV29-1	TRBJ2-7	TGCAGCGTTGGACGGGACAGGAAAATGAACGAGCAGTACTTC	CSVGRDRKMNEQYF
TRBD2	few	TRBV30	TRBJ2-3	TGTGCCTGGAGTAAGGCCCATAGCGGGAGCCCAGATACGCAGTATTTT	CAWSKAHSGSPDTQYF
TRBD2	.	TRBV19	TRBJ2-7	TGTGCCAGTAGTGTTGGGACTAGCGGAACCTACGAGCAGTACTTC	CASSVGTSGTYEQYF
TRBD1	.	TRBV18	TRBJ2-7	TGTGCCAGCTCCTTGACAGGGTTTGACGAGCAGTACTTC	CASSLTGFDEQYF
.	.	TRBV28	TRBJ1-5	TGTGCCAGTCGACAGGATAGCAATCAGCCCCAGCATTTT	CASRQDSNQPQHF
.	.	TRBV5-1	TRBJ1-2	TGCGCCAGCAGCAACGCAAACCCAGAGACTTATGGCTACACCTTC	CASSNANPETYGYTF
TRBD1	.	TRBV15	TRBJ2-5	TGTGCCACCAGCAGAGATGAGACAGGGGGAAGGGAGACCCAGTACTTC	CATSRDETGGRETQYF
.	few	TRBV7-2	TRBJ2-2	TGTGCCAGCAGTATCAGGATAACGAACACCGGGGAGCTGTTTTTT	CASSIRITNTGELFF
TRBD2	few	TRBV9	TRBJ2-4	TGTGCCAGCAGCGTAGATCCCCTAGCGGGAGATGTAGCCAAAAACATTCAGTACTTC	CASSVDPLAGDVAKNIQYF
.	.	TRBV6-5	TRBJ2-3	TGTGCCAGCAGTCACGGTCCCTATCGGGCAGATACGCAGTATTTT	CASSHGPYRADTQYF
.	.	TRBV5-6	TRBJ1-2	TGTGCCAGCAGTCGATCCCAGGGGTTCTATGGCTACACCTTC	CASSRSQGFYGYTF
TRBD2	.	TRBV5-4	TRBJ2-3	TGTGCCAGCAGCCGGGGCGGGGGTCGTGGCACAGATACGCAGTATTTT	CASSRGGGRGTDTQYF
.	.	TRBV19	TRBJ2-1	TGTGCCAGTATCGCCGACACTGCCTCCTACAATGAGCAGTTCTTC	CASIADTASYNEQFF
.	few	TRBV28	TRBJ2-5	TGTGCCAGCAGTTTCCGCAGAGGTTCCAACCAAGAGACCCAGTACTTC	CASSFRRGSNQETQYF
TRBD1	.	TRBV7-9	TRBJ1-5	TGTGCCAGCAGCCCGACAGGGGTATACAATCAGCCCCAGCATTTT	CASSPTGVYNQPQHF
TRBD1	.	TRBV7-8	TRBJ2-3	TGTGCCAGCAGCTTCGAACAGGGGAAAGCAGATACGCAGTATTTT	CASSFEQGKADTQYF
.	.	TRBV6-1	TRBJ1-1	TGTGCCAGCAGTGTTAGTGAGCTGAACACTGAAGCTTTCTTT	CASSVSELNTEAFF
.	.	TRBV29-1	TRBJ2-6	TGCAGCCCCCGGCGGAGGGGGCAGGGCTTGGGAAGGTGTACGGGAGGGGCCAACGTCCTGACTTTC	CSPRRRGQGLGRCTGGANVLTF
TRBD1	.	TRBV2	TRBJ1-2	TGTGCCAGCACCCCGGGGGGACAGGGGAACTATGGCTACACCTTC	CASTPGGQGNYGYTF
.	.	TRBV28	TRBJ2-7	TGTGCCAGCCGCCCGACAAACTCCTACGAGCAGTACTTC	CASRPTNSYEQYF
TRBD1	.	TRBV15	TRBJ1-5	TGTGCCACCAGCAGGGACAGGGGGCAGCGTCAGCCCCAGCATTTT	CATSRDRGQRQPQHF
.	once	TRBV6-5	TRBJ2-5	TGTGCCAGCAGTTTACAGGGTGGTCAAGAGACCCAGTACTTC	CASSLQGGQETQYF
.	few	TRBV30	TRBJ1-4	TGTGCCTGGACCAATTCCGCTACCTTTAATGAAAAACTGTTTTTT	CAWTNSATFNEKLFF
.	.	TRBV18	TRBJ2-1	TGTGCCAGCTCCCTCTACAGGGACCAAGAGATTGAGCAGTTCTTC	CASSLYRDQEIEQFF
.	.	TRBV9	TRBJ1-2	TGTGCCAGCAGCGCAAGACAGGACAACTATGGCTACACCTTC	CASSARQDNYGYTF
TRBD2	.	TRBV18	TRBJ2-1	TGTGCCAGCTCACCTGGACTAGCTAATGAGCAGTTCTTC	CASSPGLANEQFF
TRBD1	.	TRBV2	TRBJ2-5	TGTGCCAGCAGTTCTAGGGGGCTGGGCGAGACCCAGTACTTC	CASSSRGLGETQYF